This TCR beta chain came from a study of cytomegalovirus exposure and HLA in healthy donors. Primers: 60 Vbeta forward and 13 Jbeta reverse. The table came from immunoSEQ multiplex PCR; TCRdb's copy has only in-frame clones and leaves some out. Altogether 120,000 to 150,000 clones are present, about three quarters being singletons, with the ten largest covering approximately 4%. Germline lookup yields CDR1 SGHNT and CDR2 YYREEE (reference sequence). CDR3 length equals 14 residues. Study observations and caveats: Equally common other TCR beta chains were less clonally expanded than HLA-associated ones, a later analysis found. Most sequenced TCRs were rare (though some public TCRs occurred in many donors).

With regard to this clone: Its antigen is as yet unknown. The junction shows a germline mismatch at one end, possibly a read error. Other nucleotide sequences in the sample specify the same CDR3.

Sequencing was performed on PBMCs. The chain joins TRBV5-4 to TRBJ1-1; no reliable D call. This clonotype was sampled from a man between 18 and 29 years old in good health and CMV-seronegative. Here the CDR3 DNA reads TGTGCCAGCAGCTTTCATACCAGAGGTACTGAGGCTTTCTTT. Protein sequence: CASSFHTRGTEAFF.